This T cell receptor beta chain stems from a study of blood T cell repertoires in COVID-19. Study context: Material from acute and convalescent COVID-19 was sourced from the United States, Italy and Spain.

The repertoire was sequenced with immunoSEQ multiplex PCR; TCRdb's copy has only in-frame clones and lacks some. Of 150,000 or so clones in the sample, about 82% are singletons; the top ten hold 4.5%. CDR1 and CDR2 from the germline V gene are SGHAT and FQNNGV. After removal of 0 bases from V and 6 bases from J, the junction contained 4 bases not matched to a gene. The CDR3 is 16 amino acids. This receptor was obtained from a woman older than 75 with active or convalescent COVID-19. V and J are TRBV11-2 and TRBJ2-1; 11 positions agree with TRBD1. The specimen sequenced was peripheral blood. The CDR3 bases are TGTGCCAGCAGCTTAGAGTGGGGGACAGGGGGCAATGAGCAGTTCTTC. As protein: CASSLEWGTGGNEQFF.